These 30 T cell receptor beta chains were sequenced from one sample in a study of blood T cell repertoires in COVID-19. Assay used: immunoSEQ multiplex PCR; TCRdb lists only in-frame clones, some missing. The sample has 250,000 to 300,000 clones; 85% to 90% are singletons. Specimen: peripheral blood. The receptor set was obtained from a woman aged 40-49 years who had recovered from COVID-19.

This clone was seen a handful of times. The chain has TRBV30 and TRBJ1-2, with TRBD1 identical over 8 bases. The CDR3 runs 14 residues. CDR1 is GTSNPN and CDR2 is SVGIG in the germline V gene (reference sequence). Losses at the gene ends were 2 bases for V and 5 bases for J; bases not matched to a gene: 7. CDR3 in DNA: TGTGCCTGGAGTCATCCGGACAGGGTGTATGGCTACACCTTC. Translation gives CAWSHPDRVYGYTF.

This clone was counted a single time. This chain connects TRBV6-5 to TRBJ2-5, with TRBD1 matching over 8 bases. This CDR3 comprises 14 residues. Germline CDR1 MNHEY, CDR2 SVGAGI. After removal of 5 bases from V and 5 bases from J, the junction contained 7 bases not matched to a gene. CDR3 sequence reads: CASSRQGLSETQYF. Here the CDR3 DNA reads TGTGCCAGCAGTCGACAGGGGTTGTCGGAGACCCAGTACTTC.

The rearrangement joins TRBV7-9 to TRBJ2-5; 10 bases fit TRBD2. The CDR3 is 16 amino acids. Trimming removed 1 base from V and 1 base from J; junction bases left unmatched: 3. The germline V gene has CDR1 SEHNR and CDR2 FQNEAQ (reference sequence). CDR3 protein: CASSLGAGGPQETQYF. CDR3 nucleotide sequence: TGTGCCAGCAGCTTAGGAGCGGGGGGGCCCCAAGAGACCCAGTACTTC.

The chain links TRBV2 to TRBJ1-5, with 9 positions matching TRBD1. The germline V gene has CDR1 SNHLY and CDR2 FYNNEI. V shed 6 bases and J 2 bases; nucleotides not matched to a gene: 11. CDR3 length: 17 residues. The CDR3 sequence: CASRIGYGTGRNQPQHF. The CDR3, as DNA: TGTGCCAGCAGGATAGGGTACGGGACAGGGCGCAATCAGCCCCAGCATTTT.

The gene calls are TRBV4-3 and TRBJ2-5, with 8 bases lining up with TRBD1. Losses at the gene ends were 4 bases for V and 5 bases for J; bases not matched to a gene: 6. CDR1 and CDR2 from the germline V gene are LGHNA and YSLEER. The CDR3 runs 14 residues. The CDR3 spells CASSRQGAGETQYF. CDR3 nucleotide sequence: TGCGCCAGCAGCCGGCAGGGGGCGGGGGAGACCCAGTACTTC.

CDR3 DNA sequence: TGTGCCAGCAGCTCCAAACCGGGGACAGGGGGCGGAAAAGCTTTCTTT. Its protein is CASSSKPGTGGGKAFF. The chain joins TRBV7-9 to TRBJ1-1; 12 bases match TRBD1. CDR1 and CDR2 (germline): SEHNR, FQNEAQ (reference sequence). V shed 4 bases, J shed 9 bases, and the junction held 12 bases outside the gene matches. The CDR3 is 16 amino acids.

This clone was seen repeatedly, ten times or more. This chain joins TRBV16 and TRBJ2-7, with D perhaps TRBD2 (6 bases). The CDR3 is made up of 12 amino acids. Germline-derived CDR1 and CDR2 are KGHSY and FQNENV. V gave up 3 bases and J gave up 5 bases, with 8 bases separating them. CDR3 sequence reads: CASSQEGHEQYF. DNA of the CDR3: TGTGCCAGCAGCCAGGAGGGACACGAGCAGTACTTC.

V and J are TRBV6-5 and TRBJ2-2; a weak D match, TRBD1 (5 bases). Germline V gene sequence: CDR1 MNHEY, CDR2 SVGAGI. This CDR3 has 16 amino acids. V gave up 0 bases and J gave up 5 bases, with 13 bases separating them. The CDR3 DNA sequence: TGTGCCAGCAGTTACTCCCCCGGACGGACAACCGGGGAGCTGTTTTTT. It yields the protein CASSYSPGRTTGELFF.

The rearrangement uses TRBV30 and TRBJ1-1, with D hard to call. This CDR3 is built from 17 residues. Germline loops: CDR1 GTSNPN, CDR2 SVGIG (reference sequence). The ends were cut back, 2 bases at V and 0 bases at J, with 19 bases in the middle. CDR3 sequence: CAWSPLAPLSLNTEAFF. The CDR3, as DNA: TGTGCCTGGAGTCCCCTTGCGCCACTTTCCTTGAACACTGAAGCTTTCTTT.

This clone has a single count. This chain links TRBV5-1 with TRBJ1-4, with 9 bases fitting TRBD1. This CDR3 contains 14 residues. Unmatched junction bases numbered 7, after V lost 5 bases and J lost 8 bases. From germline, CDR1 is SGHRS and CDR2 YFSETQ. The CDR3 DNA reads as TGCGCCAGCAGTGTACAGGGGGCGCGAGAAAAACTGTTTTTT. This encodes CASSVQGAREKLFF. The full variable domain, with the rest looked up from reference TRBV5-1 and TRBJ1-4, is KAGVTQTPRYLIKTRGQQVTLSCSPISGHRSVSWYQQTPGQGLQFLFEYFSETQRNKGNFPGRFSGRQFSNSRSEMNVSTLELGDSALYLCASSVQGAREKLFFGSGTQLSVL.

This clone has a handful of counts. The chain employs TRBV6-5 and TRBJ1-1, with 9 bases matching TRBD1. This CDR3 is built from 13 residues. Germline assignment: CDR1 MNHEY and CDR2 SVGAGI. V gave up 8 bases and J gave up 5 bases; unmatched junction bases: 6. As DNA, the CDR3 is TGTGCCAGCGGGACAGGGAGTCGGACTGAAGCTTTCTTT. This sequence encodes CASGTGSRTEAFF.

This rearrangement joins TRBV3-1 (or the pseudogene TRBV3-2) to TRBJ2-3, with 9 bases identical to TRBD1. This CDR3 is 17 amino acids long. The trim removed 3 bases at V and 3 bases at J, leaving 10 bases unmatched. Germline CDR1 LGHDT, CDR2 YNNKEL (reference sequence). The CDR3 loop is CASSHLGTGRGTDTQYF. CDR3 bases: TGTGCCAGCAGCCACCTGGGGACAGGGAGGGGTACAGATACGCAGTATTTT.

The CDR3: CASSWTGKTEAFF. CDR3 DNA sequence: TGTGCCAGCAGTTGGACAGGGAAGACTGAAGCTTTCTTT. J is TRBJ1-1 and V is TRBV6-6, with 8 bases identical to TRBD1. Trimming at V came to 4 bases and at J to 5 bases, leaving 3 bases not matched to a gene. The CDR3 consists of 13 residues. Germline V gives CDR1 MNHNY, CDR2 SVGAGI (reference sequence).

Only one count was recorded for this clone. The V and J genes are TRBV4-1 and TRBJ1-2; 7 bases fit TRBD1. Trimming at V came to 0 bases and at J to 7 bases, leaving 8 bases not matched to a gene. CDR1 and CDR2 (germline): MGHRA, YSYEKL. The CDR3 is 15 residues long. The CDR3 protein is CASSQERTGLLGYTF. Written as DNA, the CDR3 is TGCGCCAGCAGCCAAGAGCGGACAGGTCTGCTTGGCTACACCTTC.

V usage is TRBV11-1 and J usage is TRBJ2-3, with 7 nucleotides matching TRBD1. Germline assignment: CDR1 SGHAT and CDR2 FQDESV (reference sequence). The CDR3 is 15 residues long. The V and J ends lost 5 bases and 2 bases, in that order; junction bases with no gene match: 7. For the CDR3, the DNA is TGTGCCAGCAGCACCCAGGACAGGAACACAGATACGCAGTATTTT. It translates to CASSTQDRNTDTQYF.

The chain employs TRBV5-6 and TRBJ1-2; D gene unclear. This CDR3 has 13 amino acids. Germline V lookup: CDR1 SGHDT, CDR2 YYEEEE. V shed 0 bases and J shed 4 bases, with 7 bases lying between them. The CDR3 protein is CASSLVSFYGYTF. The CDR3 nucleotides are TGTGCCAGCAGCTTGGTGTCTTTCTATGGCTACACCTTC.

The chain recombines TRBV7-9 with TRBJ2-5, with 8 bases matching TRBD2. The CDR3 is made up of 15 amino acids. The trim removed 5 bases at V and 5 bases at J, leaving 10 bases unmatched. Germline lookup yields CDR1 SEHNR and CDR2 FQNEAQ (reference sequence). The CDR3 sequence is CASSLSGEYGETQYF. The CDR3 DNA reads as TGTGCCAGCAGCCTTAGCGGGGAGTATGGGGAGACCCAGTACTTC.

The chain combines TRBV5-4 with TRBJ2-1; TRBD2 matches at 13 bases. The CDR3 loop spans 16 amino acids. The ends lost 4 bases at V and 5 bases at J; junction bases unmatched: 6. Germline V gives CDR1 SGHNT, CDR2 YYREEE (reference sequence). CDR3 residues: CASSPATSGGDNEQFF. CDR3 in DNA: TGTGCCAGCAGCCCGGCAACTAGCGGGGGGGACAATGAGCAGTTCTTC.

V gene TRBV11-3 combines with J gene TRBJ2-2, with TRBD1 matching over 10 bases. CDR3 length equals 17 residues. Germline values: CDR1 SGHNT, CDR2 YENEEA. V trimming: 6 bases; J trimming: 5 bases; junction bases outside the gene matches: 12. The CDR3 sequence: CASSPLRGQGKTGELFF. The CDR3 DNA follows: TGTGCCAGCAGTCCCCTTCGGGGACAGGGGAAGACCGGGGAGCTGTTTTTT.

This rearrangement joins TRBV18 to TRBJ2-3; 11 nucleotides line up with TRBD2. CDR1 is KGHSH, CDR2 LQKENI, per germline. Unmatched junction bases numbered 3, after V lost 4 bases and J lost 3 bases. CDR3 length equals 15 residues. For the CDR3, the DNA is TGTGCCAGCTCACTACCTAGCGGGGGGACAGATACGCAGTATTTT. It yields the protein CASSLPSGGTDTQYF.

This chain joins TRBV9 and TRBJ1-1; no reliable D call. The CDR3 spans 13 residues. Germline V CDR1 and CDR2: SGDLS, YYNGEE. V gave up 4 bases and J gave up 5 bases, with 12 bases separating them. The CDR3 region has the DNA TGTGCCAGCAGCCCCACACCCTTGACTGAAGCTTTCTTT. This codes for CASSPTPLTEAFF.

The gene calls are TRBV18 and TRBJ1-2; tentative D call: TRBD1 (5 bases). This CDR3 spans 13 amino acids. With 4 bases removed from V and 1 base from J, the gap between germline ends came to 7 bases. Looked up from germline, CDR1 is KGHSH and CDR2 is LQKENI. The CDR3 region has the DNA TGTGCCAGCTCACAGGACATTAACTATGGCTACACCTTC. Amino acid sequence: CASSQDINYGYTF.

This chain links TRBV5-5 with TRBJ2-7, with a tentative D call TRBD1 (6 bases). The CDR3 is 15 residues long. V dropped 5 bases and J dropped 3 bases, with 18 bases sitting between them. Germline V gives CDR1 SGHKS, CDR2 YYEKEE (reference sequence). CDR3 loop: CASSTAPGHLYEQYF. In nucleotides, the CDR3 is TGTGCCAGCAGTACCGCGCCGGGACACCTCTACGAGCAGTACTTC.

The V call is TRBV6-5, the J call TRBJ2-3; D gene ambiguous. This CDR3 has 15 amino acids. The V gene lost 7 bases and the J gene lost 2 bases, with 16 bases spanning the gap. Germline-derived CDR1 and CDR2 are MNHEY and SVGAGI. Here the CDR3 reads CASIPTLGFTDTQYF. CDR3 nucleotides: TGTGCCAGCATTCCTACCCTAGGCTTCACAGATACGCAGTATTTT.

The chain uses TRBV11-2 and TRBJ2-1; TRBD1 agrees at 8 bases. The junction had 13 bases not matched to a gene; V was cut back by 7 bases and J by 2 bases. The CDR3 runs 17 residues. Germline CDR1 SGHAT, CDR2 FQNNGV. CDR3 sequence (DNA): TGTGCCAGCACGCTACTCGGACAGGGCTCCGCCTACAATGAGCAGTTCTTC. Its protein product is CASTLLGQGSAYNEQFF. Full variable domain (outside the CDR3, taken from reference TRBV11-2 and TRBJ2-1): EAGVAQSPRYKIIEKRQSVAFWCNPISGHATLYWYQQILGQGPKLLIQFQNNGVVDDSQLPKDRFSAERLKGVDSTLKIQPAKLEDSAVYLCASTLLGQGSAYNEQFFGPGTRLTVL.

J is TRBJ2-7 and V is TRBV11-2, with 12 bases matching TRBD2. The CDR3 extends over 17 amino acids. Losses at the gene ends were 0 bases for V and 7 bases for J; bases not matched to a gene: 10. Germline V gives CDR1 SGHAT, CDR2 FQNNGV. The DNA for the CDR3 is TGTGCCAGCAGCTTAGATCGGGCTAGCGGGGGGGCAGGGGAGCAGTACTTC. Amino acid sequence: CASSLDRASGGAGEQYF.

The rearrangement uses TRBV30 and TRBJ1-6; D is uncertain. This CDR3 comprises 13 residues. Per germline, CDR1 GTSNPN and CDR2 SVGIG (reference sequence). Trimming left V 1 base short and J 5 bases short, with 6 bases between. In DNA, the CDR3 is TGTGCCTGGAGTGAAGCAAATAATTCACCCCTCCACTTT. Protein sequence: CAWSEANNSPLHF.

In nucleotides, the CDR3 is TGCGCCAGCAGCCGGAAGCGGCAGGCGAACACTGAAGCTTTCTTT. It specifies CASSRKRQANTEAFF. The chain has TRBV4-3 and TRBJ1-1; no definite D call. The V gene's germline CDR1 is LGHNA and CDR2 YSLEER. V was shortened by 4 bases and J by 1 base, with 13 bases between the two germline ends. The CDR3 length is 15 residues.

V gene TRBV18 combines with J gene TRBJ2-3, with D perhaps TRBD2 (7 bases). The CDR3 length is 17 residues. CDR1 and CDR2 (germline): KGHSH, LQKENI. V was cut by 2 bases and J by 4 bases, with 19 bases left in between. The CDR3 coding sequence is TGTGCCAGCTCACCAGGGCGCCCCAGGGGAGGGGCAGATACGCAGTATTTT. Encoded protein: CASSPGRPRGGADTQYF.

The CDR3 loop reads CASSPRTGSNEKLFF. In DNA form, the CDR3 reads TGTGCCAGCTCACCTAGGACAGGCTCTAATGAAAAACTGTTTTTT. This sequence joins TRBV18 and TRBJ1-4; 7 positions agree with TRBD1. J was trimmed by 3 bases and V by 3 bases; bases with no gene match: 4. This CDR3 is built from 15 residues. CDR1 is KGHSH and CDR2 is LQKENI in the germline V gene.